Included here is one T cell receptor beta chain sequence, with context. Trimming took off 7 bases at V and 4 bases at J, with 13 bases between the two ends. Germline CDR1 is SEHNR and CDR2 is FQNEAQ (reference sequence). This CDR3 has 13 amino acids. Repertoires were generated with immunoSEQ multiplex PCR, while TCRdb's copy carries only in-frame clones and drops some. The sample carries 270,000 or so clones, about 89% recorded once. This record belongs to a study of blood T cell repertoires in COVID-19. Background on the study: T cells, B-cell-depleted T cells, or PBMCs provided the cDNA or gDNA that served as material.

Sequencing input: peripheral blood. The chain couples TRBV7-9 to TRBJ1-2; no clear D. The source of this sequence is a man aged 40-49 years with active or convalescent COVID-19. The CDR3 DNA reads as TGTGCCAGCAACCCGCCGGGGTTCTATGGCTACACCTTC. It translates to CASNPPGFYGYTF.